A selection of T cell receptor beta chains follows, all from one sample in a study of blood T cells in healthy people across ages. TCRdb analysed the 5' RACE reads with MiXCR anew, one entry per CDR3 protein. The sample has fewer than 1,200,000 distinct CDR3 sequences, almost 25% seen once; the top ten hold 0.65% to 0.95%. This sample also appeared in a second study, on T cells of mothers and their children.

The sequenced sample was blood. The receptors derive from a girl under 10 years old in good health. CDR3s include the opening cysteine and the closing phenylalanine or tryptophan. D genes are given only for firm matches. Clone size is stated in some rows and not others, as once, few, many or a class when expanded.

cdr3_nt cdr3_aa v_call clone_size d_call j_call
TGCGCCAGCAGCTACGGAGGTAGCAGCAATGAGCAGTTCTTC CASSYGGSSNEQFF TRBV5-1 few - TRBJ2-1
TGTGCCAGCTCACCATCCCGCCCGGGGACCTACGAGCAGTACTTC CASSPSRPGTYEQYF TRBV18 - - TRBJ2-7
TGTGCCAGCAGCCCGCGACTAGCGGGAATAGGGGAGCTGTTTTTT CASSPRLAGIGELFF TRBV7-3 few TRBD2 TRBJ2-2
TGCAGCACTGAGGGGGCAGTGGAAGCTTTCTTT CSTEGAVEAFF TRBV29-1 - TRBD1 TRBJ1-1
TGTGCCAGCAGCTCGGGGTCGGGGGGGCTCTACAATGAGCAGTTCTTC CASSSGSGGLYNEQFF TRBV7-9 - TRBD2 TRBJ2-1
TGTGCCAGCAGTTACTCGTATCCGGGACTCTCCTACGAGCAGTACTTC CASSYSYPGLSYEQYF TRBV6-5 - - TRBJ2-7
TGCAGCGTAACCCAAACCGGGGTTCAGTACTTC CSVTQTGVQYF TRBV29-1 - - TRBJ2-4
TGTGCCAGCAGCCTGACAGCGAGAGGAAACACCATATATTTT CASSLTARGNTIYF TRBV7-8 - - TRBJ1-3
TGTGCCAGCAGCCAACCCGTCCGGGGAGAGCCGCAGTATTTT CASSQPVRGEPQYF TRBV3-1 - - TRBJ2-3
TGCAGCGTCGAAGCGGGGGCGGGCTACACCTTC CSVEAGAGYTF TRBV29-1 few - TRBJ1-2
TGTGCTAGTGGTTCGTCGTCTGGTGGACTAGCGGATACGCAGTATTTT CASGSSSGGLADTQYF TRBV12-5 few TRBD2 TRBJ2-3
TGCGCCAGCAGTGAGTCGGTGGTCCAAGAGACCCAGTACTTC CASSESVVQETQYF TRBV10-2 - - TRBJ2-5
TGTGCCAGCAGCTTAGGGGTGTGGACAGGGGTAACCTACTATGGCTACACCTTC CASSLGVWTGVTYYGYTF TRBV7-8 - TRBD1 TRBJ1-2
TGTGCCAGCAGTTTTCCCCCAGATACGCAGTATTTT CASSFPPDTQYF TRBV12-3/TRBV12-4 - - TRBJ2-3
TGTGCCAGCAGCTTCGATGAGCAGTTCTTC CASSFDEQFF TRBV7-9 many - TRBJ2-1
TGTGCCAGCGCAAATGCAGAAGGATATGGCTACACCTTC CASANAEGYGYTF TRBV7-6 few - TRBJ1-2
TGTGCCACCAGTGGGGACAGAGTCCAAGAGACCCAGTACTTC CATSGDRVQETQYF TRBV24-1 - TRBD1 TRBJ2-5
TGCAGTGCTAGAGACCAGGGGGCGCCAAGAAGCTATGGCTACACCTTC CSARDQGAPRSYGYTF TRBV20-1 - TRBD1 TRBJ1-2
TGTGCCAGCAGTGCCCTCCCGGGACTAGCGGGGGGGCGAGAGCAGTTCTTC CASSALPGLAGGREQFF TRBV12-3/TRBV12-4 - TRBD2 TRBJ2-1
TGTGCCAGCAGTTATCTTGGTTTACGGGGGAGGAACGAACCCAAGAGGAGGGCCGGAGATACGCAGTATTTT CASSYLGLRGRNEPKRRAGDTQYF TRBV6-2/TRBV6-3 - - TRBJ2-3
TGTGCCAGCAGCCCAGGGGCAGGGGCCCAAGAGACCCAGTACTTC CASSPGAGAQETQYF TRBV7-8 few - TRBJ2-5
TGTGCCATTAGTGAACCCGGGGGGCCTTTCCAAGAGACCCAGTACTTC CAISEPGGPFQETQYF TRBV10-3 - - TRBJ2-5
TGTGCCAGCAGCCCAATAGGCGAGGGGGCTGAAGCTTTCTTT CASSPIGEGAEAFF TRBV7-9 - - TRBJ1-1
TGCAGTGCTAGAAATCTGACAGTACGCTACGAGCAGTACTTC CSARNLTVRYEQYF TRBV20-1 - - TRBJ2-7
TGTGCCAGCAGCCCTGGACTGGACAGGAACACTGAAGCTTTCTTT CASSPGLDRNTEAFF TRBV12-3/TRBV12-4 - - TRBJ1-1
TGTGCCAGCAGCCAGATTGGACTAACTGGGCAGTTCTTC CASSQIGLTGQFF TRBV3-1 - - TRBJ2-1
TGTGCCAGCAGTTACTCTGGGGGGGGCGAGCAGTACTTC CASSYSGGGEQYF TRBV6-5 few TRBD2 TRBJ2-7
TGTGCCAGCAGCTTAATGGGGCCGGCCCGTGGCTACACCTTC CASSLMGPARGYTF TRBV5-6 - - TRBJ1-2